Below are 8 T cell receptor beta chains sequenced from a single sample in a study of blood T cell repertoires in COVID-19. Assay: immunoSEQ multiplex PCR; the TCRdb copy retains only in-frame clones and omits some. This sample has some 150,000 clones, with approximately 80% found just once. Material: peripheral blood. Every receptor here comes from a woman aged 60-75 years with active or convalescent COVID-19.

The chain carries TRBV7-8 and TRBJ1-3, with TRBD1 matching over 8 bases. Germline assignment: CDR1 SGHVS and CDR2 FQNEAQ. J was trimmed by 2 bases and V by 2 bases; bases with no gene match: 5. The CDR3 length is 16 residues. The CDR3 DNA sequence: TGTGCCAGCAGCTTATTCGGACAGGGCCCTGGAAACACCATATATTTT. Translating gives CASSLFGQGPGNTIYF.

This CDR3 is CASSPRLAENYEQYF. In nucleotides, the CDR3 is TGTGCCAGCAGCCCCCGACTAGCGGAAAACTACGAGCAGTACTTC. The V call is TRBV7-6, the J call TRBJ2-7, with TRBD2 matching 9 bases. V trimming: 5 bases; J trimming: 3 bases; junction bases outside the gene matches: 8. The CDR3 has 15 amino acids. Germline loops: CDR1 SGHVS, CDR2 FNYEAQ.

The chain uses TRBV19 and TRBJ2-3, with D possibly being TRBD2 (6 bases). V was trimmed by 6 bases and J by 6 bases, leaving 25 bases between them. This CDR3 is 17 amino acids long. Germline CDR1 LNHDA, CDR2 SQIVND (reference sequence). The CDR3 here is CASSPTWRGAHRDTQYF. Written as DNA, the CDR3 is TGTGCCAGTAGCCCCACTTGGCGCGGGGCCCACCGGGATACGCAGTATTTT.

The CDR3 loop reads CASSLEDRLNNEQFF. In nucleotides, the CDR3 is TGTGCCAGCAGCTTAGAGGACAGGCTGAACAATGAGCAGTTCTTC. The rearrangement uses TRBV11-1 and TRBJ2-1; TRBD1 aligns across 7 bases. CDR1 and CDR2 (germline): SGHAT, FQDESV (reference sequence). V dropped 1 base and J dropped 5; count of bases not matched to a gene: 5. The CDR3 loop spans 15 amino acids.

Regarding this clone: One junction end disagrees with the germline gene, perhaps due to a read error. The chain carries TRBV6-6 and TRBJ1-1, with a weak D call TRBD1 (6 bases). The germline V gene encodes CDR1 MNHNY and CDR2 SVGAGI (reference sequence). There are 14 residues in the CDR3. CDR3 bases: TGTGCCAGCAGTTACACGGACAGTTGGGATGAACCTTTCTTT. Amino acids: CASSYTDSWDEPFF.

The chain recombines TRBV3-1 (or the pseudogene TRBV3-2) with TRBJ1-1; tentatively, D is TRBD1 (6 bases). Trimming cost V 2 bases and J 1 base, with 14 bases left between them. This CDR3 has 16 amino acids. Germline V lookup: CDR1 LGHDT, CDR2 YNNKEL (reference sequence). CDR3 loop: CASSQSLGARNTEAFF. The CDR3 bases are TGTGCCAGCAGCCAAAGTCTGGGGGCGCGGAACACTGAAGCTTTCTTT.

The chain is built from TRBV19 and TRBJ1-1; TRBD1 is a possible D gene (6 bases). Trimming removed 5 bases from V and 8 bases from J, with 12 bases in between. Germline CDR1 reads LNHDA; CDR2 reads SQIVND (reference sequence). The CDR3 has 12 amino acids. The CDR3 DNA follows: TGTGCCAGTAGTCCTCCGGGGGGCGAAGCTTTCTTT. This sequence encodes CASSPPGGEAFF.

The sample holds a few counts of this clone. The V call is TRBV6-6, the J call TRBJ1-2; D is ambiguous. This CDR3 has 14 residues. V was shortened by 8 bases and J by 4 bases, with 17 bases between the two germline ends. The V gene's germline CDR1 is MNHNY and CDR2 SVGAGI (reference sequence). DNA of the CDR3: TGTGCCAGCGCTAGGGAAGGCGGGATCTATGGCTACACCTTC. Its protein is CASAREGGIYGYTF.